The clone carrying this T cell receptor beta chain was picked up many times. The sample belongs to a study of blood T cell repertoires in COVID-19. The overall study: From the United States, Italy and Spain came samples of acute and convalescent COVID-19. T cells, B-cell-depleted T cells, or PBMCs provided the cDNA or gDNA that served as material.

The V gene lost 6 bases and the J gene lost 1 base, with 18 bases spanning the gap. This CDR3 contains 16 residues. Germline V gene sequence: CDR1 MDHEN, CDR2 SYDVKM. Original analysis: How many nucleated cells were present was estimated from reference gene primer amplification. The method was immunoSEQ multiplex PCR; TCRdb's version includes in-frame clones alone and lacks a portion of them. That table is the source of V, J and clone size, and D and trimming were worked out from the DNA. This table has approximately 41,000 clones, approximately 83% appearing once. The sequencing input was peripheral blood. This sequence was found in a woman of 80 years or more with acute or convalescent COVID-19. This chain connects TRBV28 to TRBJ1-1; D is possibly TRBD1 (6 bases). CDR3 coding DNA: TGTGCCAGCAGGACCTGGGGGGGCTCTAAGAACACTGAAGCTTTCTTT. Amino acid sequence: CASRTWGGSKNTEAFF.